The clone carrying this T cell receptor beta chain was picked up one time. The target antigen is unknown. Generated by immunoSEQ multiplex PCR, the TCRdb table keeps only in-frame clones and is missing some. The data contain 2 million to 2.5 million clones, approximately 95% of them singletons. The data were obtained in a study of shared clonotypes between healthy human individuals. About the research overall: Plates per donor: three CD4 naive, three CD4 memory, two CD8 naive, one CD8 memory.

The study, taken as a whole, reports: Rarefaction indicated that sorted-subset sequencing remained incomplete although depth was large. Donor scarcity curtailed the genetic and exposure-history diversity represented herein. Among donors, sharing of clonotypes was expected to be affected by sequencing depth.

The germline V gene has CDR1 SGHTA and CDR2 FQGNSA. Trimming shortened V by 2 bases and J by 3 bases, and 8 bases separated the two germline ends. The CDR3 is 13 amino acids. The V call is TRBV7-2, the J call TRBJ2-7, with no clear D. The specimen was naive CD4+ T cells sorted from blood. Sample subset: CD45RA+ positively selected. The receptor was derived from a man aged 18 to 29 in good health. DNA for the CDR3: TGTGCCAGCAGCTTAAATCTCTACTACGAGCAGTACTTC. Amino acid sequence: CASSLNLYYEQYF.